This is a list of T cell receptor beta chains from one sample in a study of T cell repertoires in cytomegalovirus infection. The antigens these receptors bind are not known. From the reads, TCRdb called clonotypes with MiXCR, one entry per CDR3 protein. The sample holds some 920,000 distinct CDR3 sequences, around 32% seen once. Sample: cultured CD8+ T cells from PBMCs, taken from culture after CMV antigen stimulation. All receptors derive from a human donor in good health (CMV status not recorded). Some clones in this sample may be carry-over from other donors' samples. The CDR3 runs from the conserved cysteine through the conserved F or W. Fields, in order: J gene, V gene, CDR3 protein.

TRBJ1-1,TRBV7-8,CASSLGAGGRPEAFF
TRBJ2-3,TRBV7-6,CASSLTGSYTDTQYF
TRBJ1-2,TRBV2,CASSSSSSYGYTF
TRBJ1-4,TRBV5-5,CASSLDRGGEKLFF
TRBJ2-7,TRBV2,CASSEWGVEQYF
TRBJ2-3,TRBV5-4,CVSSFGRTTSTDTQYF
TRBJ1-1,TRBV11-2,CASSNTGTAKPHTEAFF
TRBJ2-3,TRBV6-6,CASSYPGQGRLQYF
TRBJ1-1,TRBV27,CASSLTQTGLTEAFF
TRBJ2-1,TRBV27,CANSPTLVGEQFF
TRBJ1-5,TRBV7-6,CASSLILGQPQHF
TRBJ1-2,TRBV4-2,CASSQEVTILYGYTF
TRBJ2-7,TRBV12-3/TRBV12-4,CASSATVYEQYF
TRBJ1-1,TRBV7-8,CASSLARISTEAFF
TRBJ2-1,TRBV12-3/TRBV12-4,CASSLRDRTYNEQFF
TRBJ1-2,TRBV27,CASSSTDRGGNYGYTF
TRBJ2-5,TRBV27,CARTLFGQGFQETQYF
TRBJ2-2,TRBV24-1,CATSEGTGPALDTGELFF
TRBJ2-1,TRBV19,CASTLAGGLYNEQFF
TRBJ1-1,TRBV18,CASSPTIEGIRNTEAFF
TRBJ2-7,TRBV6-1,CASSGLQIPYEQYF
TRBJ2-3,TRBV29-1,CSVEDRGGRTDTQYF
TRBJ2-3,TRBV6-1,CASSEGPALGSQYF
TRBJ2-3,TRBV28,CASSIRQGSPRTDTQYF
TRBJ1-4,TRBV27,CASSLQGLEKLFF
TRBJ1-4,TRBV25-1,CASSDSGGGTNEKLFF
TRBJ1-2,TRBV5-4,CASSGPGNVYGYTF
TRBJ2-2,TRBV4-1,CASSQGMGPVTGELFF
TRBJ2-5,TRBV20-1,CSARIPLSERGPQETQYF
TRBJ2-6,TRBV7-9,CASSLDRAMLSSGANVLTF
TRBJ2-5,TRBV7-1,CASSPGTVKETQYF
TRBJ2-1,TRBV20-1,CSARDLSGFSSYNEQFF